This T cell receptor beta chain was retrieved from a study of T cells in localized non-small cell lung cancer. General study results and limits: Sequencing involved a lone tumor region, leaving heterogeneity possible. Researchers found a median roughly 56 of the top 100 tumor clones in adjacent lung. Uninvolved neighboring lung showed the greatest T cell clonality, exceeding tumor.

The table came from immunoSEQ multiplex PCR; TCRdb's copy has only in-frame clones and leaves some out. The sample gives 25,000 to 35,000 clones, approximately 91% of which show up once; just under 3% is in the top ten. As to this clone: The antigen is not known.

The CDR3 length is 14 residues. Germline trimming cut 3 bases from V and 4 bases from J; bases unmatched to any gene: 5. CDR1 GTSNPN and CDR2 SVGIG come from the germline V gene (reference sequence). The chain links TRBV30 to TRBJ2-1, with 8 bases aligning to TRBD2. The receptor's source is a female donor of 60 years or more with stage I lung adenocarcinoma. The sample consisted of peripheral blood, taken before any cancer treatment. CDR3 bases: TGTGCCTGGAGATGGGGCGGGGGGTACAATGAGCAGTTCTTC. Its protein is CAWRWGGGYNEQFF.